Following are 13 T cell receptor beta chains from one sample sequenced in a study of blood T cell repertoires in COVID-19. Sequenced by immunoSEQ multiplex PCR; TCRdb stores in-frame clones only, minus some. The repertoire holds 200,000 or so clones, with roughly 83% as singletons. Sample: PBMCs or T cells enriched from blood (not recorded which). These TCRs come from a woman between 40 and 50 years old with acute COVID-19.

The gene calls are TRBV5-8 and TRBJ2-1, with TRBD2 matching 10 bases. This CDR3 region has 15 residues. The germline CDR1 and CDR2 sequences are SGHTS and YDEGEE. The J segment lost 8 bases and the V segment lost 3 bases, leaving 8 bases of the junction unmatched. The CDR3: CASSWGGLAGDEQFF. The CDR3 bases are TGTGCCAGCAGCTGGGGTGGCCTAGCGGGGGATGAGCAGTTCTTC.

The CDR3 region is CASSLAGTIGGYTF. The CDR3, as DNA: TGTGCCAGCAGCTTAGCGGGGACAATCGGAGGCTACACCTTC. J is TRBJ1-2 and V is TRBV7-8; TRBD1 is a possible D gene (6 bases). The CDR3 is 14 amino acids. V lost 0 bases and J lost 8, with 13 bases in between. CDR1 and CDR2 from the germline V gene are SGHVS and FQNEAQ.

About this clone itself: This CDR3 is also generated by other DNA sequences in the sample. This chain joins TRBV18 and TRBJ1-6, with D tentatively TRBD1 (6 bases). The V end lost 3 bases, the J end lost 5 bases, and 11 bases lay between the germline ends. CDR3 length equals 15 residues. Germline-derived CDR1 and CDR2 are KGHSH and LQKENI. CDR3 sequence: CASSPGRTDNSPLHF. The CDR3 DNA sequence: TGTGCCAGCTCACCTGGTCGGACAGATAATTCACCCCTCCACTTT.

This rearrangement joins TRBV3-1 (or the pseudogene TRBV3-2) to TRBJ2-7, with 10 bases that match TRBD1. J lost 4 bases, V lost 4 bases, and 4 bases had no gene match. The V gene's germline CDR1 is LGHDT and CDR2 YNNKEL (reference sequence). The CDR3 sequence is 14 residues long. The CDR3 DNA reads as TGTGCCAGCAGCCGGGGGGACAGGGGTTACGAGCAGTACTTC. Translated: CASSRGDRGYEQYF.

Here the CDR3 reads CASSLSGGANTQYF. In nucleotides, the CDR3 is TGTGCCAGCAGCTTAAGCGGGGGAGCTAATACGCAGTATTTT. This chain uses TRBV7-3 with TRBJ2-3; TRBD2 agrees at 7 bases. Unmatched junction bases numbered 5, after V lost 1 base and J lost 7 bases. The CDR3 loop spans 14 amino acids. Per the germline V gene, CDR1 is SGHTA and CDR2 is FQGTGA.

The table lists this clone with a count of one. The chain carries TRBV11-1 and TRBJ1-2; D remains unclear. The V end lost 2 bases, the J end lost 2 bases, and 6 bases lay between the germline ends. CDR3 size: 13 residues. CDR1 is SGHAT, CDR2 FQDESV, per germline (reference sequence). The CDR3 DNA sequence: TGTGCCAGCAGCTTACAGGAAAACTATGGCTACACCTTC. Amino acids: CASSLQENYGYTF. Looking up the rest from reference TRBV11-1 and TRBJ1-2 gives the full variable domain: EAEVAQSPRYKITEKSQAVAFWCDPISGHATLYWYRQILGQGPELLVQFQDESVVDDSQLPKDRFSAERLKGVDSTLKIQPAELGDSAMYLCASSLQENYGYTFGSGTRLTVV.

This clone was found a few times. This sequence joins TRBV19 and TRBJ2-1, with D possibly matching TRBD2 (6 bases). Trimming left V 5 bases short and J 2 bases short, with 13 bases between. The V gene's germline CDR1 is LNHDA and CDR2 SQIVND (reference sequence). The CDR3 is 15 residues long. The CDR3 sequence is CASSVRGTAYNEQFF. The CDR3 region has the DNA TGTGCCAGTAGTGTCCGGGGGACTGCCTACAATGAGCAGTTCTTC. The full variable domain, in which reference TRBV19 and TRBJ2-1 provide the parts outside the CDR3, is DGGITQSPKYLFRKEGQNVTLSCEQNLNHDAMYWYRQDPGQGLRLIYYSQIVNDFQKGDIAEGYSVSREKKESFPLTVTSAQKNPTAFYLCASSVRGTAYNEQFFGPGTRLTVL.

This chain connects TRBV30 to TRBJ2-4; perhaps TRBD1 as D (5 bases). Germline CDR1 reads GTSNPN; CDR2 reads SVGIG (reference sequence). V was pared by 5 bases and J by 10 bases, with 24 bases between. The CDR3 sequence is 15 residues long. The CDR3 here is CAWGRQGPTRIIQYF. CDR3 sequence (DNA): TGTGCCTGGGGCCGGCAGGGTCCCACTCGAATAATTCAGTACTTC. Full variable domain (outside the CDR3, taken from reference TRBV30 and TRBJ2-4): SQTIHQWPATLVQPVGSPLSLECTVEGTSNPNLYWYRQAAGRGLQLLFYSVGIGQISSEVPQNLSASRPQDRQFILSSKKLLLSDSGFYLCAWGRQGPTRIIQYFGAGTRLSVL.

The J gene is TRBJ1-5, the V gene TRBV28, with D possibly matching TRBD1 (5 bases). The CDR3 is 16 residues long. Trimming took off 2 bases at V and 4 bases at J, with 15 bases between the two ends. CDR1 MDHEN and CDR2 SYDVKM come from the germline V gene. The CDR3 sequence is CASSLGAGSQNQPQHF. CDR3 DNA: TGTGCCAGCAGTTTAGGGGCAGGGTCACAAAATCAGCCCCAGCATTTT.

This CDR3 is CASSSLTAGARAEKLFF. The CDR3 DNA sequence: TGTGCCAGCAGCTCCCTTACCGCAGGGGCCCGGGCTGAAAAACTGTTTTTT. The chain recombines TRBV7-9 with TRBJ1-4; the D gene is possibly TRBD1 (6 bases). The V gene lost 4 bases and the J gene lost 7 bases, with 22 bases spanning the gap. The germline gives CDR1 SEHNR, CDR2 FQNEAQ (reference sequence). This CDR3 region has 17 residues.

This chain joins TRBV2 and TRBJ1-1; D gene uncertain. Trimming pared 7 bases from V and 5 bases from J, leaving 17 bases between. Per the germline V gene, CDR1 is SNHLY and CDR2 is FYNNEI. CDR3 length: 14 residues. CDR3 residues: CASTQEGGRTEAFF. Written as DNA, the CDR3 is TGTGCCAGCACTCAGGAGGGAGGGAGGACTGAAGCTTTCTTT.

For the CDR3, the DNA is TGTGCCAGCAGCCAAGGTAGACTAGCGGGGGAGCAAGAGACCCAGTACTTC. Protein: CASSQGRLAGEQETQYF. This rearrangement joins TRBV3-1 (or the pseudogene TRBV3-2) to TRBJ2-5, with 12 bases matching TRBD2. Germline V gene data show CDR1 as LGHDT and CDR2 as YNNKEL (reference sequence). The CDR3 totals 17 residues. After removal of 1 base from V and 2 bases from J, the junction contained 5 bases not matched to a gene.

This clone turned up a few times. At one end, the junction sequence differs from germline, possibly due to a read error. The chain is built from TRBV2 and TRBJ2-7; TRBD2 agrees at 8 bases. CDR3 length: 13 amino acids. Germline V gives CDR1 SNHLY, CDR2 FYNNEI. The CDR3 nucleotides read TGTGCCAGCGCTTACATAGCGGGGTACGGGCAGTACTTC. It is translated as CASAYIAGYGQYF.